This T cell receptor beta chain derives from a study of shared clonotypes between healthy human individuals. A word on this clone: Other nucleotide sequences from this sample produce the same CDR3.

V was shortened by 4 bases and J by 1 base, with 13 bases between the two germline ends. From germline, CDR1 is MNHNY and CDR2 SVGAGI (reference sequence). The CDR3 loop spans 15 amino acids. Only in-frame clones appear in the TCRdb table, and some are missing; sequencing was by immunoSEQ multiplex PCR. The sample lists a few million clones, just over 90% occurring once. Sequences were obtained from naive CD4+ T cells sorted from blood. The subset here: CD45RA+ positively selected. The sequence came from a man between 18 and 35 years old in good health. The gene calls are TRBV6-6 and TRBJ1-1, with D possibly being TRBD1 (5 bases). In DNA form, the CDR3 reads TGTGCCAGCAGTTCCCCAGGGCAGGGGAACACTGAAGCTTTCTTT. Protein: CASSSPGQGNTEAFF.